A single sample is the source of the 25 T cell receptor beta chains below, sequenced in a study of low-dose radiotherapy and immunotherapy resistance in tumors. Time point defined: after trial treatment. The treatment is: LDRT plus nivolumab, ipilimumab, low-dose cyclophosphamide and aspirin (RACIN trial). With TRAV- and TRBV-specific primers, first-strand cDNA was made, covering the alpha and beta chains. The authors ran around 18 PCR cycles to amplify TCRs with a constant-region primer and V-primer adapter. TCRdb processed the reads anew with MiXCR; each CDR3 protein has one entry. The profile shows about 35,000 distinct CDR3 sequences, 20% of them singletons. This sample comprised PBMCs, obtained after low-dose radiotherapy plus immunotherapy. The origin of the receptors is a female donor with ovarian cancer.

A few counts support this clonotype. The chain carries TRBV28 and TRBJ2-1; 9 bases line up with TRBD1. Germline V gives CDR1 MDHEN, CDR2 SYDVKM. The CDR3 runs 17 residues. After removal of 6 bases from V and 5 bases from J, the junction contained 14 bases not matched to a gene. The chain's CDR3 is CASSYIQGAPSNNEQFF. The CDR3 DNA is TGTGCCAGCAGCTACATACAGGGGGCCCCATCTAACAATGAGCAGTTCTTC.

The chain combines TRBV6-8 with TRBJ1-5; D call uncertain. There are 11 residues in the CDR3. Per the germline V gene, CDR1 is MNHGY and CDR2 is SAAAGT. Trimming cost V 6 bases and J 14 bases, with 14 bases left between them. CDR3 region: CASRSRGEEHF. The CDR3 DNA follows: TGTGCCAGCAGAAGCCGGGGAGAAGAGCATTTT.

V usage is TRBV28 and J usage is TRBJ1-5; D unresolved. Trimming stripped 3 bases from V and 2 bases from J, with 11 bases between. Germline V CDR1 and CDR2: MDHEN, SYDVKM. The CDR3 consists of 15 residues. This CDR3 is CASSFGSQGNQPQHF. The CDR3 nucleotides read TGTGCCAGCAGTTTCGGCAGTCAGGGCAATCAGCCCCAGCATTTT.

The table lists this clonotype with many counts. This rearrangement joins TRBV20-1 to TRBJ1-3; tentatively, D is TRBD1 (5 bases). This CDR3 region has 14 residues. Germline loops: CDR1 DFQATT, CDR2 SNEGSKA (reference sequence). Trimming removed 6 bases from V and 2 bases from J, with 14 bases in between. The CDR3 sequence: CSARTGETGNTIYF. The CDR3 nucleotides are TGCAGTGCCAGAACAGGAGAAACTGGAAACACCATATATTTT.

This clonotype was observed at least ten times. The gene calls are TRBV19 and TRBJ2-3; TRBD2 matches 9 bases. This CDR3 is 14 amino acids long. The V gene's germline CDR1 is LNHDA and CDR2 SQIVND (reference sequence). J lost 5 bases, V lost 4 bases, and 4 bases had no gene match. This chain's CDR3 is CASSNAGGQDTQYF. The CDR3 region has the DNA TGTGCCAGTAGTAACGCGGGGGGGCAAGATACGCAGTATTTT.

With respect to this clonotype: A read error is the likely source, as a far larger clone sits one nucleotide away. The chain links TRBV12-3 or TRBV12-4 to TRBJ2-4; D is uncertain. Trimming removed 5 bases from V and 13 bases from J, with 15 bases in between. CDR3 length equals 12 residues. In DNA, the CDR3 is TGTGCCAGCAGTAACGCGGTGAATGAGCAGTACTTC. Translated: CASSNAVNEQYF.

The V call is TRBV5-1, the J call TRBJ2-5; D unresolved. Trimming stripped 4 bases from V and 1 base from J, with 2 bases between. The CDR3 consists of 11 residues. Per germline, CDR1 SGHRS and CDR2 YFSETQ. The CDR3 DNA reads TGCGCCAGCAGCGCCCAAGAGACCCAGTACTTC. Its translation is CASSAQETQYF.

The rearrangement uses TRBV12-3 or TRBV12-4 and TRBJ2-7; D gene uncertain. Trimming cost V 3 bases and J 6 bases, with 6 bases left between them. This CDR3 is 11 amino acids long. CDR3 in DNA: TGTGCCAGCAGTTTTTGGGGCGAGCAGTACTTC. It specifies CASSFWGEQYF.

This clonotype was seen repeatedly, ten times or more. CDR3 sequence (DNA): TGTGCCAGCAGTATGGACAGGGTTGCAGATACGCAGTATTTT. Translated, it gives CASSMDRVADTQYF. The chain combines TRBV27 with TRBJ2-3; 8 bases align to TRBD1. The J segment lost 4 bases and the V segment lost 5 bases, leaving 5 bases of the junction unmatched. The CDR3 consists of 14 residues. Germline V gene data show CDR1 as MNHEY and CDR2 as SMNVEV (reference sequence).

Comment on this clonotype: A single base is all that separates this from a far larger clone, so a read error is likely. In DNA form, the CDR3 reads TGTGCCGGCAGCTTTCCTTTTTCCTCCACTGAAGCTTTCTTT. This sequence encodes CAGSFPFSSTEAFF. The rearrangement joins TRBV9 to TRBJ1-1; D uncertain. The CDR3 is 14 amino acids. Germline V gene lookup returns CDR1 SGDLS and CDR2 YYNGEE. Complete variable domain (other parts from reference TRBV9 and TRBJ1-1): DSGVTQTPKHLITATGQRVTLRCSPRSGDLSVYWYQQSLDQGLQFLIQYYNGEERAKGNILERFSAQQFPDLHSELNLSSLELGDSALYFCAGSFPFSSTEAFFGQGTRLTVV.

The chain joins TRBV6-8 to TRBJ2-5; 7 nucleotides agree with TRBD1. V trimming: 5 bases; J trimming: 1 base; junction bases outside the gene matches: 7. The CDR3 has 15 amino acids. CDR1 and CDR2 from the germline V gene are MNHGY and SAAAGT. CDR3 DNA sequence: TGTGCCAGCAGTCGGGACAGATACTTCCAAGAGACCCAGTACTTC. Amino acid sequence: CASSRDRYFQETQYF.

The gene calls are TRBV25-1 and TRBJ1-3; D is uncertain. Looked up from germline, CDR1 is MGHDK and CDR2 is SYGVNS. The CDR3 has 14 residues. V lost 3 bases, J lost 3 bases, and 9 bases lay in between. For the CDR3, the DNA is TGTGCCAGCAGTGAGGGTTCCTTTGGAAACACCATATATTTT. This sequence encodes CASSEGSFGNTIYF.

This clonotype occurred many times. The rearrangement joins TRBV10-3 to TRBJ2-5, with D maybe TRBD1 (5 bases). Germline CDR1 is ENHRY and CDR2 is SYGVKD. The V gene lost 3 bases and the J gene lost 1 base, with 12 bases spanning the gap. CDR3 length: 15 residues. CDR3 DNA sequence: TGTGCCATCAGTGACCACCGACAGAGCCAAGAGACCCAGTACTTC. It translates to CAISDHRQSQETQYF.

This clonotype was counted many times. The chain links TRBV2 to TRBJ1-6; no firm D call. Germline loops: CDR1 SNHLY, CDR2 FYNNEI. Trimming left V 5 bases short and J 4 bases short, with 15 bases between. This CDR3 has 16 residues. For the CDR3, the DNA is TGTGCCAGCAGTTCCTCCCGGACGGATTATAATTCACCCCTCCACTTT. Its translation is CASSSSRTDYNSPLHF.

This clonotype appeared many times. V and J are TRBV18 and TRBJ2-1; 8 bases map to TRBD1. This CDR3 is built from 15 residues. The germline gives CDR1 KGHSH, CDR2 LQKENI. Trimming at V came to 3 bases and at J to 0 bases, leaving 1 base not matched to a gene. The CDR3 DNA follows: TGTGCCAGCTCACCCCAGGGGGCCTCCTACAATGAGCAGTTCTTC. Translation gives CASSPQGASYNEQFF.

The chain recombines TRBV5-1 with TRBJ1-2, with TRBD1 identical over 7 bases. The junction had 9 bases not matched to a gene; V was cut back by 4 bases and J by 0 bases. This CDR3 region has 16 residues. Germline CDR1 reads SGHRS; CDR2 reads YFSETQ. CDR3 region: CASSPGTASSNYGYTF. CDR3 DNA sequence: TGCGCCAGCAGCCCCGGGACAGCTAGTTCTAACTATGGCTACACCTTC.

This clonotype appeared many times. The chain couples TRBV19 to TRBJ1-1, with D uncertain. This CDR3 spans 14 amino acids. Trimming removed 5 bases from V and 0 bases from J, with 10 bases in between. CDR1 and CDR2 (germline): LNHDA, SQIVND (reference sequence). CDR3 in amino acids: CASSRGTLNTEAFF. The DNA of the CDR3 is TGTGCCAGTAGTCGCGGCACCTTGAACACTGAAGCTTTCTTT.

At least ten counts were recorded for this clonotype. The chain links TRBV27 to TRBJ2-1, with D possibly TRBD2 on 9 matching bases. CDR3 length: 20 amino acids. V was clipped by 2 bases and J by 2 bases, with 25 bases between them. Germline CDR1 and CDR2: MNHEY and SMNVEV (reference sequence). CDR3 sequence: CASSLARGLGSGSPYNEQFF. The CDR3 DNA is TGTGCCAGCAGTTTAGCCAGGGGGCTTGGTAGCGGGAGCCCCTACAATGAGCAGTTCTTC.

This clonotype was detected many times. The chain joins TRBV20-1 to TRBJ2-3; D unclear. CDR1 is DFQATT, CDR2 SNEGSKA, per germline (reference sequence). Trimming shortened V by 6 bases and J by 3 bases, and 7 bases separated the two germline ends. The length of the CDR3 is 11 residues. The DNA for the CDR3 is TGCAGTGCCCGAACAACAGATACGCAGTATTTT. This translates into CSARTTDTQYF.

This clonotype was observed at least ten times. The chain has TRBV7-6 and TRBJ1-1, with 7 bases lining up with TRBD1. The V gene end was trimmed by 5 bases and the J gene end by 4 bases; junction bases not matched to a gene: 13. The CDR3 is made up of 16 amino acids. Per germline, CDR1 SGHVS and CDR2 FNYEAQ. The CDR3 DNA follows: TGTGCCAGCAGCCCTATAAGGGGGGCAGGGGGCACTGAAGCTTTCTTT. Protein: CASSPIRGAGGTEAFF.

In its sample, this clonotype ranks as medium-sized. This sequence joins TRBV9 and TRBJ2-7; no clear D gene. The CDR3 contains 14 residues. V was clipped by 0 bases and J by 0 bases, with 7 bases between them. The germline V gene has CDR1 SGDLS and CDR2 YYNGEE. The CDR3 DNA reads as TGTGCCAGCAGCGTAGCTGTGGGCTCCTACGAGCAGTACTTC. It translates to CASSVAVGSYEQYF.

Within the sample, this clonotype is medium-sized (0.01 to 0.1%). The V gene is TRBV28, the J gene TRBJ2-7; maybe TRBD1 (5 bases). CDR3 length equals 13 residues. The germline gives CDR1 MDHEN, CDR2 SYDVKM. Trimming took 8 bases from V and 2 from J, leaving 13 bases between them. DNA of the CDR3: TGTGCCAGCCGCCGGGCAGGGACCTACGAGCAGTACTTC. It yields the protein CASRRAGTYEQYF.

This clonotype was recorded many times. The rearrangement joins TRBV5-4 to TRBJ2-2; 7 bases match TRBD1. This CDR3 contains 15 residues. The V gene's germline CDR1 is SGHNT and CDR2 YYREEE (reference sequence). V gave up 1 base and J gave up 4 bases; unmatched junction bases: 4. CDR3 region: CASSLSDRATGELFF. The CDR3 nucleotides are TGTGCCAGCAGCTTGTCCGACAGGGCCACCGGGGAGCTGTTTTTT.

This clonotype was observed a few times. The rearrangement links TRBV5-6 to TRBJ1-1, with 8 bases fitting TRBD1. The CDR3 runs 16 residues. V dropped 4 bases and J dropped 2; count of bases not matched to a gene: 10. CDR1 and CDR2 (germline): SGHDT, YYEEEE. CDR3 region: CASSPPPGQGNTEAFF. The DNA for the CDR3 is TGTGCCAGCAGCCCCCCACCTGGACAGGGTAACACTGAAGCTTTCTTT.

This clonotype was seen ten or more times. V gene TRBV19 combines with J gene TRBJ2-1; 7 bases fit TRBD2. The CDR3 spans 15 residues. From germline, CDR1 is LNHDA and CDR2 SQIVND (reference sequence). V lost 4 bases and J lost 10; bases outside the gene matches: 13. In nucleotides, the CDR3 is TGTGCCAGTAGTACTGTATGGGGCGGGAGCTACGAGCAGTTCTTC. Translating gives CASSTVWGGSYEQFF.